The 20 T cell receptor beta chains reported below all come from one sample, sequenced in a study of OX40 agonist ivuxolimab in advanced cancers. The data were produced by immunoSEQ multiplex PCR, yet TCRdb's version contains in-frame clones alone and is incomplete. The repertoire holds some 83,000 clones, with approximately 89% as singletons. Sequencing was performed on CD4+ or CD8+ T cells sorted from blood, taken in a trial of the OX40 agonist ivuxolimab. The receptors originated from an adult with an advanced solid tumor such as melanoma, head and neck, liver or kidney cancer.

The CDR3 protein is CASSPQGQSLQPQHF. In DNA form, the CDR3 reads TGTGCCAGCAGTCCCCAGGGCCAATCACTACAGCCCCAGCATTTT. The V gene is TRBV28, the J gene TRBJ1-5; maybe TRBD1 (5 bases). Germline CDR1 MDHEN, CDR2 SYDVKM. CDR3 length equals 15 residues. Trimming cost V 5 bases and J 7 bases, with 18 bases left between them.

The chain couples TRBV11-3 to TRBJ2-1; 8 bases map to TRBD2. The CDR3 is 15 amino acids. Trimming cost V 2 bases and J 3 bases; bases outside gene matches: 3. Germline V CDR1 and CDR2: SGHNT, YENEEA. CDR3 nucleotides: TGTGCCAGCAGCTTAAGGCGGGGGGACTACAATGAGCAGTTCTTC. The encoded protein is CASSLRRGDYNEQFF.

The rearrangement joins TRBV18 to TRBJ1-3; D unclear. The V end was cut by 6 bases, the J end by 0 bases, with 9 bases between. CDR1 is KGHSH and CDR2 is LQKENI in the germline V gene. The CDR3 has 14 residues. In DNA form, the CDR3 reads TGTGCCAGCTCGCCCGCGAACTCTGGAAACACCATATATTTT. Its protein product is CASSPANSGNTIYF.

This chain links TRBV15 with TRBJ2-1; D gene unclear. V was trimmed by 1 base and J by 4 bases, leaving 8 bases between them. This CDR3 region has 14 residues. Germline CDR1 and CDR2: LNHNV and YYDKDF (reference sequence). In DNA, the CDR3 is TGTGCCACCAGCAGAGTTCGAGGATACAATGAGCAGTTCTTC. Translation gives CATSRVRGYNEQFF.

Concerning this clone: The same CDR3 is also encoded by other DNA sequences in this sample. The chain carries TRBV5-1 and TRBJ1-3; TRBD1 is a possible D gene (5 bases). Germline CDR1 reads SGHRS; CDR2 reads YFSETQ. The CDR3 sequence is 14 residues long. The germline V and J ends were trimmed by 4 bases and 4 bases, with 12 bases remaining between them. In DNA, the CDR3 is TGCGCCAGCAGCGACGGAGGGGTAGGAAACACCATATATTTT. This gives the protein CASSDGGVGNTIYF.

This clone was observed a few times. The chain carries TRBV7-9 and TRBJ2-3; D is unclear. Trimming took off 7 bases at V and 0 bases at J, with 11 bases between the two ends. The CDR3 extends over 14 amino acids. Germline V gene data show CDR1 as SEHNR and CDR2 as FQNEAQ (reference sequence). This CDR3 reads CASTQSSSTDTQYF. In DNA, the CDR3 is TGTGCCAGCACCCAATCATCAAGCACAGATACGCAGTATTTT.

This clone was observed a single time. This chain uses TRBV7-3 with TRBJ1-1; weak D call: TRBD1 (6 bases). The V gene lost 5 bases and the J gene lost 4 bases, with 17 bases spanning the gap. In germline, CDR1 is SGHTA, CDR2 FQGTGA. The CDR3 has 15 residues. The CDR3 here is CASSPNAIQGTEAFF. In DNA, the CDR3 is TGTGCCAGCAGCCCCAACGCCATACAGGGCACTGAAGCTTTCTTT.

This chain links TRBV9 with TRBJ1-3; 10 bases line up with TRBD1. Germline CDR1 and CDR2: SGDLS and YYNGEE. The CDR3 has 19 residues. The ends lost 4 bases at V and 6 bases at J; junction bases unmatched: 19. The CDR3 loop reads CASSLGTGVIGSLENTIYF. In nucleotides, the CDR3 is TGTGCCAGCAGCCTAGGGACAGGGGTTATTGGTTCTCTGGAAAACACCATATATTTT.

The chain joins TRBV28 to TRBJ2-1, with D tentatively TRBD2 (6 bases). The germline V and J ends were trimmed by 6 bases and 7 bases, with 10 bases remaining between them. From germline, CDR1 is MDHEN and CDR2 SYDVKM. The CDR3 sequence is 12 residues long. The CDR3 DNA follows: TGTGCCAGCAGCAGACTAGTAAATGAGCAGTTCTTC. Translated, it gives CASSRLVNEQFF.

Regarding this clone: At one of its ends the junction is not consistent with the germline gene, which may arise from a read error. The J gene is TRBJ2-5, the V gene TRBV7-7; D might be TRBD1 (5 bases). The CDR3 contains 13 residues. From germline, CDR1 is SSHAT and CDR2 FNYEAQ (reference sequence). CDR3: CASSPDRPGTQYF. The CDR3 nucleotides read TGTGCTAGCAGCCCCGACAGACCAGGGACCCAGTACTTC.

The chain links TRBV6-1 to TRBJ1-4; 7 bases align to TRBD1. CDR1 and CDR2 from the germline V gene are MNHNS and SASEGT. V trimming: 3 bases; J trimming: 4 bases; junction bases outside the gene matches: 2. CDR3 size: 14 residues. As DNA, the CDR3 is TGTGCCAGCAGTGAGGGGACAGTTAATGAAAAACTGTTTTTT. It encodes CASSEGTVNEKLFF.

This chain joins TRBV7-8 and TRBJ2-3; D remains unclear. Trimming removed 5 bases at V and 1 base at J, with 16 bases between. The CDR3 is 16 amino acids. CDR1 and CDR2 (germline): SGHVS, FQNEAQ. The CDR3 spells CASSPPSPQRTDTQYF. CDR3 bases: TGTGCCAGCAGCCCACCGTCGCCCCAACGCACAGATACGCAGTATTTT.

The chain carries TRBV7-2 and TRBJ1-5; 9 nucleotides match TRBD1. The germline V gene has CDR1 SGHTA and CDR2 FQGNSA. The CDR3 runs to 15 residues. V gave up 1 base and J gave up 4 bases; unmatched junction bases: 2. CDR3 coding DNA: TGTGCCAGCAGCTTAGGGACAGGGGTGAATCAGCCCCAGCATTTT. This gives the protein CASSLGTGVNQPQHF.

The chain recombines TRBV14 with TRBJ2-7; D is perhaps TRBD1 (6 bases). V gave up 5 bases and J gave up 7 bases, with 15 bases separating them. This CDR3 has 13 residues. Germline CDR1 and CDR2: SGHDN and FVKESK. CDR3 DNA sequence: TGTGCCAGCAGCTACAACAGGGCCGCGGAGCAGTACTTC. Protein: CASSYNRAAEQYF.

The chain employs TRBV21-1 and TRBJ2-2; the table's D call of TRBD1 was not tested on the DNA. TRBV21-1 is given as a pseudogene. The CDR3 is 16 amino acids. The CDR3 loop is CASSTERGLWTGELFF. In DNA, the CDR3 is TGTGCCAGCAGCACCGAGAGGGGGCTCTGGACCGGGGAGCTGTTTTTT.

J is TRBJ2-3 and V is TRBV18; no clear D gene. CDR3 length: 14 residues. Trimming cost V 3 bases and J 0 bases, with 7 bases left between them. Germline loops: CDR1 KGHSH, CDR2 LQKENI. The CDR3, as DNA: TGTGCCAGCTCACCGTGGCGGAGCACAGATACGCAGTATTTT. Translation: CASSPWRSTDTQYF.

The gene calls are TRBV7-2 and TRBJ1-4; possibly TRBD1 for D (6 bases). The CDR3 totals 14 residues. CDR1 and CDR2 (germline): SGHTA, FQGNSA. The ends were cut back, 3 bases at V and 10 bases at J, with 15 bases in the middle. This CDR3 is CASSLAQGGGKLFF. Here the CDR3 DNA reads TGTGCCAGCAGCTTGGCACAGGGAGGAGGAAAACTGTTTTTT.

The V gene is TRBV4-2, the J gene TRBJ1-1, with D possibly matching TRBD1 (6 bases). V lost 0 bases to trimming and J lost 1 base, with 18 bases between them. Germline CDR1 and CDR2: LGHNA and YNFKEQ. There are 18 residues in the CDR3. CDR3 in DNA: TGTGCCAGCAGCCAAGAACCAGCGGGGGGGGGCTCGAACACTGAAGCTTTCTTT. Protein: CASSQEPAGGGSNTEAFF.

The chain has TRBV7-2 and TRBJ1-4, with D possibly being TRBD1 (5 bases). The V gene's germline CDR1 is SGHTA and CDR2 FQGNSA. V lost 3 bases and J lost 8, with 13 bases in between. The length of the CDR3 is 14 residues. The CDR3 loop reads CASSLLWGGEKLFF. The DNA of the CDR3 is TGTGCCAGCAGCTTGCTCTGGGGCGGCGAAAAACTGTTTTTT. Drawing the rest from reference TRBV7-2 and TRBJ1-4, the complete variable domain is GAGVSQSPSNKVTEKGKDVELRCDPISGHTALYWYRQSLGQGLEFLIYFQGNSAPDKSGLPSDRFSAERTGGSVSTLTIQRTQQEDSAVYLCASSLLWGGEKLFFGSGTQLSVL.

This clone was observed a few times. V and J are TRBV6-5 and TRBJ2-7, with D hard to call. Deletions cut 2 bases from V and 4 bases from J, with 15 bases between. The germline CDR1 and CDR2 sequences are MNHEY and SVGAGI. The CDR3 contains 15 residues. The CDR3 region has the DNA TGTGCCAGCAGTTACACCTTCGACCAAGCATACGAGCAGTACTTC. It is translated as CASSYTFDQAYEQYF.